These 4 T cell receptor beta chains came from one sample sequenced in a study of tumor and adjacent non-tumor tissue in lung cancer. Three rounds of nested PCR, following a modified ARM-PCR protocol, produced the TCRbeta library. TCRdb processed the multiplex PCR reads anew with MiXCR; each CDR3 protein has one entry. The sample has more than 85,000 distinct CDR3 sequences, 60% to 70% seen once. No cell sorting was done before RNA was extracted from the tissue. Distant lung tissue was collected more than 3 cm away from the tumor edge. Sequenced: distant non-tumor lung tissue. These receptors came from a man aged 60-69 years with non-small cell lung cancer.

This clonotype occurred many times. The chain carries TRBV20-1 and TRBJ1-5; 7 bases line up with TRBD1. The CDR3 is 14 residues long. In germline, CDR1 is DFQATT, CDR2 SNEGSKA (reference sequence). The trim removed 2 bases at V and 0 bases at J, leaving 1 base unmatched. CDR3 sequence (DNA): TGCAGTGCTAGAAGGGGGCTTAGCAATCAGCCCCAGCATTTT. Translated, it gives CSARRGLSNQPQHF.

This chain connects TRBV11-3 to TRBJ2-7; possible D gene TRBD1, 6 bases. Trimming removed 9 bases at V and 2 bases at J, with 26 bases between. The germline CDR1 and CDR2 sequences are SGHNT and YENEEA. The length of the CDR3 is 17 residues. The CDR3 sequence is CARTPGAGPITTYEQYF. CDR3 DNA: TGTGCCAGGACCCCAGGGGCAGGGCCCATCACGACCTACGAGCAGTACTTC.

In this sample, this clonotype turned up once. A read error is likely, as this CDR3 ends without the conserved phenylalanine or tryptophan. The V gene is TRBV29-1, the J gene TRBJ2-1; possibly TRBD1 for D (6 bases). The V end was cut by 8 bases, the J end by 3 bases, with 17 bases between. Looked up from germline, CDR1 is SQVTM and CDR2 is ANQGSEA. This CDR3 is 14 amino acids long. The CDR3 here is CSTMGAFGYNEQFL. Written as DNA, the CDR3 is TGCAGCACTATGGGGGCTTTCGGCTACAATGAGCAGTTCCTC.

This clonotype was counted a single time. The conserved phenylalanine or tryptophan is not found at the CDR3 terminus, so this likely reflects a read error. The chain joins TRBV5-5 to TRBJ1-1; possibly TRBD1 for D (5 bases). Trimming took off 4 bases at V and 7 bases at J, with 20 bases between the two ends. The CDR3 extends over 15 amino acids. CDR1 and CDR2 from the germline V gene are SGHKS and YYEKEE (reference sequence). The CDR3 sequence: CASSMEARVDSEAFL. The CDR3 DNA sequence: TGTGCCAGCAGCATGGAGGCCAGGGTGGATAGTGAAGCTTTCCTT.